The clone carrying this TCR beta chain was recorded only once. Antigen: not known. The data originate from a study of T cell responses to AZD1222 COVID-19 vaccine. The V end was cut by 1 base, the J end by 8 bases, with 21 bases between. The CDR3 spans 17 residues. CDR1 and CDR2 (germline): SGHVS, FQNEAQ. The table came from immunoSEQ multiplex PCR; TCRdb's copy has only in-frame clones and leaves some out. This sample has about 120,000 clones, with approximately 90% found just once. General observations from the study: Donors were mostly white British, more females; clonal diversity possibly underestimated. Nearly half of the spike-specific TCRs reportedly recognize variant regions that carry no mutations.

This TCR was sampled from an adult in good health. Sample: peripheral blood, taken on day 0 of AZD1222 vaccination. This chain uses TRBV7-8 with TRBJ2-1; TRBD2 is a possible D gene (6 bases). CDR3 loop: CASSLGLFRDSGDEQFF. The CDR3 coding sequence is TGTGCCAGCAGCTTAGGTCTTTTCCGGGACTCTGGGGATGAGCAGTTCTTC.